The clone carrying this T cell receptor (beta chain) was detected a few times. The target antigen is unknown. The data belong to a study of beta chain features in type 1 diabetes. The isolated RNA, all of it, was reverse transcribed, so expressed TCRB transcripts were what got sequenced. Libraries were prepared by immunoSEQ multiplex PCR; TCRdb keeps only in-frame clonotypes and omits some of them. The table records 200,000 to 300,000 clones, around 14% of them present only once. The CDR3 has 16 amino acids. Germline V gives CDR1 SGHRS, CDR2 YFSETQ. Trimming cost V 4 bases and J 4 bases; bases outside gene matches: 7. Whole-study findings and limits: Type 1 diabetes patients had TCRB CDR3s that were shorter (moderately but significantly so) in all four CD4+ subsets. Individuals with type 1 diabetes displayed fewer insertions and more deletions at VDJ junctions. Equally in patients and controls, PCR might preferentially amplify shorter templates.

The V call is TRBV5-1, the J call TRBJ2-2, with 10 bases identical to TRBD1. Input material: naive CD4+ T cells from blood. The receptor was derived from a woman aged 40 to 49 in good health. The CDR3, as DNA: TGCGCCAGCAGCACGGACAGGGGGATCACCACCGGGGAGCTGTTTTTT. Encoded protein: CASSTDRGITTGELFF.